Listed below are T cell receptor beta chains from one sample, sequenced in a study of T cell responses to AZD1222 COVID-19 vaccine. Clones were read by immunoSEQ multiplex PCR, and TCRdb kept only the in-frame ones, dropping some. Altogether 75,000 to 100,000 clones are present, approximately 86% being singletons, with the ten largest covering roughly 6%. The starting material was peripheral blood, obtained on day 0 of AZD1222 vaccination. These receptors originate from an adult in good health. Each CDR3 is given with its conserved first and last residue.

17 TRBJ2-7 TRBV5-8 CASSGVESGAFSYEQYF
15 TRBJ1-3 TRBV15 CATSRVAASGNTIYF
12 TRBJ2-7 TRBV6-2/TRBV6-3 CASSYITDEQYF
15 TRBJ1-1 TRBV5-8 CASSPRGAWNTEAFF
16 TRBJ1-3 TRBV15 CATSEAQVFPGNTIYF
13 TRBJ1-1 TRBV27 CASSLPGQKEAFF
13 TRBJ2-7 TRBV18 CASSVDSVSEQYF
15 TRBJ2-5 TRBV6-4 CASSALPGYQETQYF
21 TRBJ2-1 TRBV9 CASSVTPLGTSGTGPGGEQFF
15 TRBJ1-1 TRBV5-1 CASSLAGLSNTEAFF
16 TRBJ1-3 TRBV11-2 CASSWTTGGTGNTIYF
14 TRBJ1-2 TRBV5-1 CASSLVEGRGWYTF
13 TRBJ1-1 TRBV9 CASSVDPQGEAFF
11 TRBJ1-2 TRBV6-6 CASGLLSGYTF
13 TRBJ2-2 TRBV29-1 CSVSQGATGELFF